These T cell receptor beta chains were read from a single sample in a study of CD8 T cells in Susac syndrome. TCRdb re-called the immunoSEQ multiplex PCR reads with MiXCR, one entry per CDR3 protein. The top ten hold 0.082% of the sample, which has over 200,000 distinct CDR3 sequences, 95% seen once. Sequencing input: CD4+ T cells from PBMCs. Every receptor here comes from a human donor with multiple sclerosis. Both conserved end residues are part of each CDR3. A D gene is named only where the DNA matches it firmly. Size is omitted from some rows. Given values are once, few, many or a class for expanded clones.

clone size	D gene	V gene	J gene	CDR3 protein	CDR3 DNA
once	TRBD2	TRBV20-1	TRBJ2-1	CSASMAGGLNEQFF	TGCAGTGCTAGCATGGCGGGGGGGCTCAATGAGCAGTTCTTC
-	-	TRBV19	TRBJ1-2	CASTTQGIRYGYTF	TGTGCCAGTACCACCCAGGGGATTCGCTATGGCTACACCTTC
-	-	TRBV20-1	TRBJ2-3	CSEGRTDTQYF	TGCAGTGAGGGTAGGACAGATACGCAGTATTTT
-	TRBD2	TRBV7-2	TRBJ2-1	CASSLGLAGAQNEQFF	TGTGCCAGCAGCTTAGGACTAGCGGGGGCCCAGAATGAGCAGTTCTTC
-	-	TRBV5-1	TRBJ1-4	CASRLGPVGSEKLFF	TGCGCCAGCAGGCTGGGCCCTGTGGGAAGTGAAAAACTGTTTTTT
-	TRBD1	TRBV5-1	TRBJ2-6	CASSEGQAISGANVLTF	TGCGCCAGCAGCGAGGGACAGGCGATCTCTGGGGCCAACGTCCTGACTTTC
-	-	TRBV12-3/TRBV12-4	TRBJ1-2	CATDVGSGYTF	TGTGCCACCGATGTGGGGTCTGGCTACACCTTC
-	-	TRBV20-1	TRBJ2-3	CSACEARASTDTQYF	TGCAGTGCTTGCGAAGCCCGCGCTAGCACAGATACGCAGTATTTT
-	-	TRBV29-1	TRBJ1-2	CSVEPRVAGPGYTF	TGCAGCGTGGAGCCCCGAGTGGCAGGGCCCGGCTACACCTTC
once	-	TRBV27	TRBJ2-3	CASDEGASRDTQYF	TGTGCCAGCGATGAGGGAGCGAGTAGGGATACGCAGTATTTT
-	-	TRBV29-1	TRBJ2-2	CSVSGGTGELFF	TGCAGCGTCTCAGGGGGGACCGGGGAGCTGTTTTTT
-	-	TRBV20-1	TRBJ2-7	CSAAQGGTYEQYF	TGCAGTGCTGCTCAGGGGGGGACCTACGAGCAGTACTTC
-	-	TRBV2	TRBJ2-2	CASRVYAGELFF	TGTGCCAGCAGGGTTTACGCCGGGGAGCTGTTTTTT
-	-	TRBV7-2	TRBJ2-5	CASSPLTRGETQYF	TGTGCCAGCAGCCCACTGACTAGAGGGGAGACCCAGTACTTC
-	-	TRBV11-2	TRBJ2-1	CASSLASAEINEQFF	TGTGCCAGCAGCTTAGCCTCAGCGGAGATCAATGAGCAGTTCTTC
-	TRBD1	TRBV29-1	TRBJ1-1	CSALTGGMTEAFF	TGCAGCGCCTTGACAGGGGGCATGACTGAAGCTTTCTTT
-	-	TRBV20-1	TRBJ2-5	CSSQSQETQYF	TGCAGTTCACAGTCGCAAGAGACCCAGTACTTC
once	-	TRBV25-1	TRBJ1-6	CASSTFPAGKNSPLHF	TGTGCCAGCAGTACGTTCCCTGCAGGGAAGAATTCACCCCTCCACTTT
-	-	TRBV25-1	TRBJ1-6	CASSETGRQAPLHF	TGTGCCAGCAGTGAAACAGGCAGGCAGGCACCCCTCCACTTT
-	-	TRBV12-3/TRBV12-4	TRBJ1-1	CASSLRGSTEAFF	TGTGCCAGCAGTTTAAGGGGGAGCACTGAAGCTTTCTTT
-	-	TRBV5-4	TRBJ2-3	CASSLAPSADTQYF	TGTGCCAGCAGCTTGGCACCCAGCGCAGATACGCAGTATTTT
-	-	TRBV30	TRBJ1-3	CAWSSGNTIYF	TGTGCCTGGAGCTCTGGAAACACCATATATTTT
-	-	TRBV20-1	TRBJ2-3	CSARDLAQGGSTDTQYF	TGCAGTGCTAGAGATCTTGCGCAGGGGGGTTCCACAGATACGCAGTATTTT
-	-	TRBV5-1	TRBJ1-2	CASSLEAGRGYGYTF	TGCGCCAGCAGCTTGGAGGCAGGGAGGGGCTATGGCTACACCTTC
-	-	TRBV6-4	TRBJ1-2	CASSPAPTGGRGGYTF	TGTGCCAGCAGTCCAGCTCCAACGGGGGGACGAGGAGGCTACACCTTC
-	TRBD2	TRBV29-1	TRBJ2-7	CSVDSGENAYEQYF	TGCAGCGTGGATAGCGGGGAGAACGCCTACGAGCAGTACTTC
-	-	TRBV29-1	TRBJ2-3	CSVVGVRLTDTQYF	TGCAGCGTTGTCGGCGTCAGACTCACAGATACGCAGTATTTT
-	-	TRBV30	TRBJ2-4	CAWSVRGNIQYF	TGTGCCTGGAGTGTAAGGGGAAACATTCAGTACTTC
-	-	TRBV20-1	TRBJ1-2	CSARGLSDGYTF	TGCAGTGCCCGAGGCTTGTCGGATGGCTACACCTTC
-	-	TRBV7-9	TRBJ2-7	CASSLAGPAYEQYF	TGTGCCAGCAGCTTAGCGGGGCCAGCCTACGAGCAGTACTTC
once	TRBD1	TRBV27	TRBJ1-1	CASSSPRTGAMNTEAFF	TGTGCCAGCAGTTCCCCCCGGACAGGAGCCATGAACACTGAAGCTTTCTTT
-	TRBD1	TRBV5-4	TRBJ2-3	CASSFGGRGLGTDTQYF	TGTGCCAGCAGCTTTGGGGGAAGGGGGCTCGGTACAGATACGCAGTATTTT
-	-	TRBV5-4	TRBJ1-2	CASSLGKANYGYTF	TGTGCCAGCAGCTTGGGGAAAGCTAACTATGGCTACACCTTC
-	-	TRBV30	TRBJ1-5	CAWRGAENQPQHF	TGTGCCTGGAGGGGGGCGGAGAATCAGCCCCAGCATTTT
-	-	TRBV30	TRBJ2-1	CAWSVNDNEQFF	TGTGCCTGGAGTGTAAACGACAATGAGCAGTTCTTC
-	-	TRBV9	TRBJ1-6	CASSDGTARNSPLHF	TGTGCCAGCAGCGACGGGACCGCTCGTAATTCACCCCTCCACTTT
-	TRBD1	TRBV9	TRBJ1-6	CASSPGTENNSPLHF	TGTGCCAGCAGCCCGGGGACAGAAAATAATTCACCCCTCCACTTT
-	-	TRBV12-5	TRBJ1-5	CASGGSDSNQPQHF	TGTGCTAGTGGGGGCTCGGATAGCAATCAGCCCCAGCATTTT
-	-	TRBV29-1	TRBJ2-3	CSVEIGLSTDTQYF	TGCAGCGTTGAAATAGGGTTGAGCACAGATACGCAGTATTTT
-	-	TRBV7-9	TRBJ1-6	CASSPGGYSYNSPLHF	TGTGCCAGCAGTCCCGGGGGTTACTCCTATAATTCACCCCTCCACTTT
-	-	TRBV20-1	TRBJ2-7	CSATLAGASYEQYF	TGCAGTGCTACTCTGGCGGGGGCCTCCTACGAGCAGTACTTC
-	-	TRBV5-4	TRBJ1-2	CASTFSGRYGYTF	TGTGCCAGCACCTTCTCAGGGCGCTATGGCTACACCTTC
-	-	TRBV3-1	TRBJ1-1	CASSQVTAAEAFF	TGTGCCAGCAGCCAAGTAACGGCTGCCGAAGCTTTCTTT
-	-	TRBV7-9	TRBJ1-1	CASSLTQNTEAFF	TGTGCCAGCAGTCTTACACAGAACACTGAAGCTTTCTTT
-	-	TRBV19	TRBJ1-5	CASNIKNQPQHF	TGTGCCAGTAATATAAAGAATCAGCCCCAGCATTTT
-	TRBD1	TRBV12-3/TRBV12-4	TRBJ2-1	CASSSTGGRMKFF	TGTGCCAGCAGTTCGACAGGGGGCCGTATGAAGTTCTTC